Below, 17 T cell receptor beta chains from the same sample are listed, as sequenced in a study of cytomegalovirus exposure and HLA in healthy donors. Use of 60 Vbeta and 13 Jbeta primers characterized the PCR. Here immunoSEQ multiplex PCR was the method, and the copy in TCRdb shows in-frame clones only, minus some. The sample lists approximately 280,000 clones, approximately 90% occurring once. The sequenced sample was PBMCs. The source of these receptors is a woman aged 18-29 years in good health and CMV-seronegative.

The CDR3 is CSVDRGGKAFF. CDR3 in DNA: TGCAGCGTTGATAGGGGCGGGAAAGCTTTCTTT. The J gene is TRBJ1-1, the V gene TRBV29-1; weak D call: TRBD1 (5 bases). This CDR3 has 11 amino acids. Per germline, CDR1 SQVTM and CDR2 ANQGSEA. Trimming took 3 bases from V and 9 from J, leaving 11 bases between them. Filled out from reference TRBV29-1 and TRBJ1-1, the complete variable domain reads SAVISQKPSRDICQRGTSLTIQCQVDSQVTMMFWYRQQPGQSLTLIATANQGSEATYESGFVIDKFPISRPNLTFSTLTVSNMSPEDSSIYLCSVDRGGKAFFGQGTRLTVV.

The rearrangement uses TRBV5-1 and TRBJ1-2, with 7 bases that match TRBD1. The V gene's germline CDR1 is SGHRS and CDR2 YFSETQ. Trimming removed 4 bases from V and 7 bases from J; junction bases left unmatched: 10. This CDR3 is built from 14 residues. The chain's CDR3 is CASSPDRTGSGYTF. CDR3 coding DNA: TGCGCCAGCAGCCCCGACCGGACAGGTTCTGGCTACACCTTC.

The chain couples TRBV10-3 to TRBJ1-1; D remains unclear. CDR3 size: 15 residues. CDR1 and CDR2 from the germline V gene are ENHRY and SYGVKD. The V and J ends lost 4 bases and 6 bases respectively, with 18 bases between them. The CDR3 DNA follows: TGTGCCATCAGTGCCAGCCTTTTTGGACTTGCTGAAGCTTTCTTT. Its translation: CAISASLFGLAEAFF.

The chain combines TRBV7-6 with TRBJ1-1; D possibly corresponds to TRBD1 (6 bases). This CDR3 region has 13 residues. Germline-derived CDR1 and CDR2 are SGHVS and FNYEAQ. With 4 bases removed from V and 5 bases from J, the gap between germline ends came to 11 bases. CDR3 loop: CASSWGGATEAFF. CDR3 sequence (DNA): TGTGCCAGCAGCTGGGGGGGGGCAACTGAAGCTTTCTTT.

V usage is TRBV18 and J usage is TRBJ1-2, with 8 positions matching TRBD1. Trimming took 5 bases from V and 4 from J; bases not matched to a gene: 6. Germline assignment: CDR1 KGHSH and CDR2 LQKENI. CDR3 length: 14 residues. In DNA form, the CDR3 reads TGTGCCAGCTCAACTCAACAGGGGGTCTATGGCTACACCTTC. This encodes CASSTQQGVYGYTF.

The chain carries TRBV19 and TRBJ1-4; no clear D gene. V dropped 9 bases and J dropped 4 bases, with 12 bases sitting between them. The CDR3 has 13 residues. CDR1 and CDR2 (germline): LNHDA, SQIVND (reference sequence). CDR3 protein: CASNLGGNEKLFF. The CDR3 DNA is TGTGCCAGCAACCTTGGAGGTAATGAAAAACTGTTTTTT.

The gene calls are TRBV19 and TRBJ2-5; TRBD2 is a possible D gene (6 bases). Trimming pared 5 bases from V and 3 bases from J, leaving 16 bases between. CDR1 and CDR2 (germline): LNHDA, SQIVND (reference sequence). The CDR3 spans 15 residues. The CDR3 region is CASSLYPGLEETQYF. Written as DNA, the CDR3 is TGTGCCAGTAGTCTCTACCCGGGACTGGAAGAGACCCAGTACTTC.

The V and J genes are TRBV6-6 and TRBJ2-5; 7 bases line up with TRBD1. Germline CDR1 is MNHNY and CDR2 is SVGAGI (reference sequence). The CDR3 extends over 13 amino acids. Trimming removed 6 bases from V and 5 bases from J; junction bases left unmatched: 6. The CDR3 bases are TGTGCCAGCAGCGACAGGGAATCGGAGACCCAGTACTTC. This translates into CASSDRESETQYF.

This chain joins TRBV25-1 and TRBJ1-2; possibly TRBD1 for D (5 bases). Trimming shortened V by 7 bases and J by 5 bases, and 23 bases separated the two germline ends. This CDR3 has 16 amino acids. Per the germline V gene, CDR1 is MGHDK and CDR2 is SYGVNS. The CDR3 reads CASIHGSVGGFYGYTF. CDR3 coding DNA: TGTGCCAGCATCCATGGTTCGGTCGGGGGGTTTTATGGCTACACCTTC.

This chain joins TRBV6-1 and TRBJ2-1, with D tentatively TRBD2 (5 bases). The CDR3 has 15 amino acids. Germline-derived CDR1 and CDR2 are MNHNS and SASEGT. The V end lost 3 bases, the J end lost 3 bases, and 12 bases lay between the germline ends. The chain's CDR3 is CASSEMVGGYNEQFF. The CDR3 region has the DNA TGTGCCAGCAGTGAGATGGTAGGAGGCTACAATGAGCAGTTCTTC.

This clone was picked up one time. The rearrangement uses TRBV9 and TRBJ2-2, with D possibly matching TRBD2 (7 bases). In germline, CDR1 is SGDLS, CDR2 YYNGEE. The V and J ends lost 4 bases and 6 bases respectively, with 19 bases between them. The CDR3 is 16 amino acids. CDR3 sequence (DNA): TGTGCCAGCAGCCCCAGATGGGGGGGCGGGGCCGGGGAGCTGTTTTTT. Its protein product is CASSPRWGGGAGELFF.

This rearrangement joins TRBV7-9 to TRBJ2-2, with 8 bases aligning to TRBD1. With 2 bases clipped from V and 7 bases from J, the junction kept 9 bases outside the gene matches. The V gene's germline CDR1 is SEHNR and CDR2 FQNEAQ (reference sequence). The CDR3 length is 16 residues. The CDR3 here is CASSLRLTGGVGELFF. The DNA of the CDR3 is TGTGCCAGCAGCTTAAGACTCACAGGGGGTGTCGGGGAGCTGTTTTTT.

The gene calls are TRBV2 and TRBJ2-4; 7 bases map to TRBD1. Looked up from germline, CDR1 is SNHLY and CDR2 is FYNNEI. CDR3 size: 13 residues. J lost 6 bases, V lost 8 bases, and 7 bases had no gene match. The CDR3 DNA sequence: TGTGCCAGCCACAGGGGTGTTGCAAACATTCAGTACTTC. Its translation: CASHRGVANIQYF.

The chain joins TRBV6-1 to TRBJ2-1; a weak D match, TRBD1 (5 bases). CDR1 is MNHNS, CDR2 SASEGT, per germline. V shed 1 base and J shed 3 bases, with 10 bases lying between them. This CDR3 is built from 15 residues. CDR3 coding DNA: TGTGCCAGCAGTGAAGTGGGGCAGGTCTACAATGAGCAGTTCTTC. Encoded protein: CASSEVGQVYNEQFF.

The chain is built from TRBV6-5 and TRBJ2-1; D possibly corresponds to TRBD1 (6 bases). The CDR3 length is 12 residues. Germline V gene lookup returns CDR1 MNHEY and CDR2 SVGAGI. The V and J ends lost 4 bases and 8 bases respectively, with 9 bases between them. CDR3: CASSSTGDEQFF. Written as DNA, the CDR3 is TGTGCCAGCAGTTCGACAGGCGATGAGCAGTTCTTC.

The DNA for the CDR3 is TGCGCCAGCAGCTTGGAGGGGGGGCCTGCTGGCTACACCTTC. It translates to CASSLEGGPAGYTF. J is TRBJ1-2 and V is TRBV5-1, with D perhaps TRBD1 (6 bases). V dropped 0 bases and J dropped 7 bases, with 13 bases sitting between them. Germline V lookup: CDR1 SGHRS, CDR2 YFSETQ. This CDR3 has 14 residues.

The chain is built from TRBV18 and TRBJ1-5; 7 nucleotides line up with TRBD1. This CDR3 region has 15 residues. The J segment lost 4 bases and the V segment lost 4 bases, leaving 7 bases of the junction unmatched. Germline CDR1 is KGHSH and CDR2 is LQKENI. This chain's CDR3 is CASSRTGAINQPQHF. DNA of the CDR3: TGTGCCAGCTCACGTACAGGGGCAATAAATCAGCCCCAGCATTTT.